These 8 T cell receptor beta chains share one sample of origin, sequenced in a study of T cell responses to AZD1222 COVID-19 vaccine. Libraries were prepared by immunoSEQ multiplex PCR; TCRdb keeps only in-frame clonotypes and omits some of them. The sample consists of approximately 180,000 clones, 75% to 95% of them appearing once. Sequenced here: peripheral blood, sampled on day 0 of AZD1222 vaccination. The origin of the receptors is an adult in good health.

The chain recombines TRBV29-1 with TRBJ1-1, with TRBD1 identical over 7 bases. The V gene end was trimmed by 3 bases and the J gene end by 1 base; junction bases not matched to a gene: 5. Germline V lookup: CDR1 SQVTM, CDR2 ANQGSEA. The CDR3 has 14 amino acids. This CDR3 reads CSVETGQPNTEAFF. Here the CDR3 DNA reads TGCAGCGTTGAGACAGGGCAACCGAACACTGAAGCTTTCTTT.

V and J are TRBV6-5 and TRBJ2-7, with 8 bases aligning to TRBD1. The CDR3 consists of 15 residues. With V trimmed by 0 bases and J by 0 bases, 1 base remained unmatched. Germline loops: CDR1 MNHEY, CDR2 SVGAGI. The CDR3 loop reads CASSYSTGASYEQYF. The CDR3 nucleotides read TGTGCCAGCAGTTACTCGACAGGGGCCTCCTACGAGCAGTACTTC.

J is TRBJ1-2 and V is TRBV4-2, with 7 bases lining up with TRBD1. Germline V gene data show CDR1 as LGHNA and CDR2 as YNFKEQ. The CDR3 sequence is 14 residues long. The V segment lost 3 bases and the J segment 3 bases; nucleotides outside the gene matches: 4. The CDR3 nucleotides are TGTGCCAGCAGCCAGATAGGGGGCGACTATGGCTACACCTTC. It translates to CASSQIGGDYGYTF.

The chain has TRBV15 and TRBJ2-7, with a tentative D call TRBD1 (5 bases). The germline V and J ends were trimmed by 5 bases and 2 bases, with 10 bases remaining between them. Germline V gives CDR1 LNHNV, CDR2 YYDKDF (reference sequence). This CDR3 has 13 amino acids. In DNA, the CDR3 is TGTGCCACCAGCCCGGACATGCCCTACGAGCAGTACTTC. Its protein is CATSPDMPYEQYF.

In its sample, this clone was seen a few times. This sequence joins TRBV9 and TRBJ1-2, with a tentative D call TRBD1 (5 bases). V lost 0 bases and J lost 2, with 11 bases in between. The CDR3 sequence is 15 residues long. Germline CDR1 reads SGDLS; CDR2 reads YYNGEE. For the CDR3, the DNA is TGTGCCAGCAGCGTAGGGGGACGGCTAAACTATGGCTACACCTTC. Its protein is CASSVGGRLNYGYTF.

The chain carries TRBV6-2 or TRBV6-3 and TRBJ2-1; tentatively, D is TRBD1 (6 bases). V lost 3 bases to trimming and J lost 8 bases, with 14 bases between them. The CDR3 is 14 amino acids. Germline-derived CDR1 and CDR2 are MNHEY and SVGEGT. The CDR3 region has the DNA TGTGCCAGCAGTTATCGACTATGGGGGCATGAGCAGTTCTTC. Its protein is CASSYRLWGHEQFF.

This chain links TRBV7-9 with TRBJ1-2, with unresolved D. CDR1 is SEHNR, CDR2 FQNEAQ, per germline (reference sequence). V was trimmed by 7 bases and J by 8 bases, leaving 17 bases between them. The CDR3 runs to 13 residues. CDR3 DNA sequence: TGTGCCAGCACCCCTGTGGGTGGCGGGGGCTACACCTTC. It yields the protein CASTPVGGGGYTF.

This clone was recorded a few times. The rearrangement joins TRBV5-1 to TRBJ2-3; D unresolved. Germline-derived CDR1 and CDR2 are SGHRS and YFSETQ. This CDR3 contains 13 residues. V lost 3 bases to trimming and J lost 4 bases, with 9 bases between them. This CDR3 is CASSSPSPDTQYF. CDR3 in DNA: TGCGCCAGCAGCTCCCCCTCTCCAGATACGCAGTATTTT.